A selection of T cell receptor beta chains follows, all from one sample in a study of blood T cell repertoires in COVID-19. Libraries were prepared by immunoSEQ multiplex PCR; TCRdb keeps only in-frame clonotypes and omits some of them. Here the sample spans under 300,000 clones, 86% being singletons. The sequenced sample was peripheral blood. All receptors derive from a man aged 60-69 years with acute or convalescent COVID-19. CDR3s include the opening cysteine and the closing phenylalanine or tryptophan. D genes are given only for firm matches. Rows may omit the clone size; those that give it use once, few, many or a size class.

len	abundance	v_gene	d_gene	j_gene	CDR3aa	CDR3nt
15	.	TRBV30	TRBD1	TRBJ2-2	CAWSGRGPNTGELFF	TGTGCCTGGAGTGGTAGGGGGCCGAACACCGGGGAGCTGTTTTTT
14	.	TRBV6-2/TRBV6-3	.	TRBJ2-5	CASSYSGLDRTQYF	TGTGCCAGCAGTTACTCGGGTCTAGATCGTACCCAGTACTTC
17	.	TRBV28	TRBD1	TRBJ2-3	CASSPPTGGSGTDTQYF	TGTGCCAGCAGTCCACCCACAGGGGGCAGTGGCACAGATACGCAGTATTTT
15	.	TRBV13	.	TRBJ1-1	CASSREDRLNTEAFF	TGTGCCAGCAGCCGAGAGGACAGATTGAACACTGAAGCTTTCTTT
15	once	TRBV29-1	TRBD2	TRBJ2-5	CSVGKDSGSMETQYF	TGCAGCGTTGGGAAAGATAGCGGGAGTATGGAGACCCAGTACTTC
13	.	TRBV18	TRBD1	TRBJ1-5	CASSLDRLRPQHF	TGTGCCAGCTCACTGGACAGGTTAAGGCCCCAGCATTTT
16	.	TRBV5-6	.	TRBJ1-1	CASSLRGGATNTEAFF	TGTGCCAGCAGCTTGCGTGGGGGGGCTACGAACACTGAAGCTTTCTTT
17	few	TRBV4-2	.	TRBJ2-1	CASSPVGGSGGDNEQFF	TGTGCCAGCAGCCCGGTCGGTGGTTCCGGAGGGGACAATGAGCAGTTCTTC
15	.	TRBV4-3	.	TRBJ1-4	CASSQGLASNEKLFF	TGCGCCAGCAGCCAAGGACTGGCGTCTAATGAAAAACTGTTTTTT
16	.	TRBV19	.	TRBJ2-1	CASTLHAGGSYNEQFF	TGTGCCAGTACTCTACACGCCGGGGGCTCCTACAATGAGCAGTTCTTC
13	.	TRBV29-1	TRBD1	TRBJ2-7	CSVAGQGAYEQYF	TGCAGCGTTGCCGGACAGGGGGCCTACGAGCAGTACTTC
14	.	TRBV5-6	TRBD2	TRBJ2-7	CASSLDGLAREQYF	TGTGCCAGCAGCTTGGATGGACTAGCAAGGGAGCAGTACTTC
13	.	TRBV14	.	TRBJ2-1	CASSRVPYDEQFF	TGTGCCAGCAGCCGCGTACCCTATGATGAGCAGTTCTTC
13	.	TRBV12-5	.	TRBJ1-1	CASGLGLDTEAFF	TGTGCTAGTGGTTTGGGTTTAGACACTGAAGCTTTCTTT
18	.	TRBV4-3	TRBD2	TRBJ2-2	CASSLRGASGSFPGELFF	TGCGCCAGCAGCCTCCGGGGGGCTAGCGGGAGTTTCCCCGGGGAGCTGTTTTTT
12	few	TRBV30	.	TRBJ2-7	CAWSPTSYEQYF	TGTGCCTGGAGTCCGACTTCCTACGAGCAGTACTTC
12	once	TRBV15	.	TRBJ2-5	CATSTSRETQYF	TGTGCCACCAGCACAAGCCGAGAGACCCAGTACTTC
11	.	TRBV30	.	TRBJ1-2	CATTQGYGYTF	TGTGCAACCACCCAGGGGTATGGCTACACCTTC
18	.	TRBV7-8	TRBD2	TRBJ2-7	CASSFPLGGTSGSYEQYF	TGTGCCAGCAGCTTCCCCCTGGGGGGGACTAGCGGATCCTACGAGCAGTACTTC
14	.	TRBV6-5	.	TRBJ2-1	CASSRDIEADEQFF	TGTGCCAGCAGTCGAGATATCGAGGCAGATGAGCAGTTCTTC
14	.	TRBV5-6	TRBD1	TRBJ2-7	CASSRNRGGYEQYF	TGTGCCAGCAGCCGGAACAGGGGCGGCTACGAGCAGTACTTC
13	.	TRBV19	.	TRBJ2-1	CASRSSVYNEQFF	TGTGCCAGTAGGTCTAGCGTTTACAATGAGCAGTTCTTC
13	.	TRBV7-2	.	TRBJ1-1	CASSLAGGAEAFF	TGTGCCAGCAGCTTAGCAGGGGGAGCTGAAGCTTTCTTT
14	.	TRBV28	.	TRBJ1-2	CASSLHSTNYGYTF	TGTGCCAGCAGTTTACACAGTACTAACTATGGCTACACCTTC
13	.	TRBV10-3	.	TRBJ1-1	CAIIGGPGTEAFF	TGTGCCATCATCGGGGGGCCTGGCACTGAAGCTTTCTTT
14	.	TRBV5-6	.	TRBJ1-2	CASSLVRTNYGYTF	TGTGCCAGCAGCTTAGTCAGAACTAACTATGGCTACACCTTC
17	.	TRBV5-4	TRBD2	TRBJ2-3	CASSKIGTSGGASTQYF	TGTGCCAGCAGCAAAATAGGGACTAGCGGGGGGGCGAGTACGCAGTATTTT
14	.	TRBV18	TRBD1	TRBJ2-7	CASSPGTGDYAQYF	TGTGCCAGCTCACCCGGGACAGGGGACTACGCACAGTACTTC
14	.	TRBV5-1	.	TRBJ1-3	CASRQTGTGNTIYF	TGCGCCAGCAGACAAACAGGGACTGGAAACACCATATATTTT
16	.	TRBV10-3	TRBD1	TRBJ1-5	CAISESGTGDHQPQHF	TGTGCCATCAGTGAGTCCGGGACAGGGGATCATCAGCCCCAGCATTTT
13	.	TRBV6-5	.	TRBJ2-1	CASHQGRYNEQFF	TGTGCCAGCCACCAGGGGCGGTACAATGAGCAGTTCTTC
15	.	TRBV3-1/TRBV3-2	.	TRBJ2-7	CASSQDTGVGYEQYF	TGTGCCAGCAGCCAAGATACGGGAGTGGGCTACGAGCAGTACTTC
14	few	TRBV6-6	TRBD1	TRBJ1-4	CASSSGDRGEKLFF	TGTGCCAGCAGTTCGGGGGACAGGGGTGAAAAACTGTTTTTT
16	.	TRBV4-3	.	TRBJ1-4	CASSQVITAPNEKLFF	TGCGCCAGCAGCCAAGTTATCACAGCTCCTAATGAAAAACTGTTTTTT
15	.	TRBV7-2	TRBD1	TRBJ1-3	CASSPQGASGNTIYF	TGTGCCAGCAGCCCTCAGGGGGCGTCCGGAAACACCATATATTTT